This T cell receptor beta chain emerged from a study of blood T cell repertoires in COVID-19. On the study more broadly: Acute and convalescent COVID-19 samples came from the United States, Italy and Spain. In each case, the material was cDNA or gDNA derived from T cells, B-cell-depleted T cells, or PBMCs.

Per the original data handling: Nucleated cell number was recorded as an estimate derived from reference gene primer amplification. TCRdb keeps only in-frame clones here, not all; method: immunoSEQ multiplex PCR. The V and J calls and clone size were taken over from that table, and D and trimming were inferred from the DNA. The table includes 150,000 to 200,000 clones, less than 85% detected once. Sequencing used peripheral blood. This clonotype originated in a man in his forties or fifties who had recovered from COVID-19.

As DNA, the CDR3 is TGTGCCAGCAGTCCGCAGACAGGGGGCGCTTTTGAAGCTTTCTTT. It specifies CASSPQTGGAFEAFF. The chain links TRBV27 to TRBJ1-1; 10 bases match TRBD1. V shed 5 bases, J shed 7 bases, and the junction held 10 bases outside the gene matches. The CDR3 loop spans 15 amino acids. From germline, CDR1 is MNHEY and CDR2 SMNVEV (reference sequence).